The 2 T cell receptor beta chains presented below share a single source sample, sequenced in a study of blood T cell repertoires in COVID-19. This table comes from immunoSEQ multiplex PCR, and its TCRdb copy is limited to in-frame clones, with some not included. The table records about 160,000 clones, about 90% of them present only once. The sequenced sample consisted of peripheral blood. These receptors all come from a man aged 25-45 years with COVID-19, enrolled during active disease.

The rearrangement joins TRBV7-2 to TRBJ2-1; D is possibly TRBD1 (7 bases). Germline V gene data show CDR1 as SGHTA and CDR2 as FQGNSA. Between the trimmed V and J ends, which lost 0 bases and 2 bases, there was a span of 11 bases. The CDR3 extends over 16 amino acids. The CDR3 sequence is CASSLAGRGAYNEQFF. CDR3 bases: TGTGCCAGCAGCTTAGCGGGCAGGGGGGCCTACAATGAGCAGTTCTTC. The entire variable domain, with the rest obtained from reference TRBV7-2 and TRBJ2-1, is as follows: GAGVSQSPSNKVTEKGKDVELRCDPISGHTALYWYRQSLGQGLEFLIYFQGNSAPDKSGLPSDRFSAERTGGSVSTLTIQRTQQEDSAVYLCASSLAGRGAYNEQFFGPGTRLTVL.

The chain joins TRBV11-2 to TRBJ2-2, with a possible D match to TRBD1 (5 bases). The CDR3 has 16 residues. The V gene's germline CDR1 is SGHAT and CDR2 FQNNGV. Trimming removed 5 bases from V and 0 bases from J, with 13 bases in between. CDR3 amino acids: CASSPRAGSNTGELFF. The DNA of the CDR3 is TGTGCCAGCAGCCCCCGCGCAGGGTCGAACACCGGGGAGCTGTTTTTT. The full variable domain, in which reference TRBV11-2 and TRBJ2-2 provide the parts outside the CDR3, is EAGVAQSPRYKIIEKRQSVAFWCNPISGHATLYWYQQILGQGPKLLIQFQNNGVVDDSQLPKDRFSAERLKGVDSTLKIQPAKLEDSAVYLCASSPRAGSNTGELFFGEGSRLTVL.